Presented here are 10 T cell receptor beta chains from one specimen sequenced in a study of blood T cell repertoires in COVID-19. Assay: immunoSEQ multiplex PCR; the TCRdb copy retains only in-frame clones and omits some. The table shows 300,000 to 400,000 clones, with about 90% occurring only once. Sequences were obtained from peripheral blood. The receptor source for this set is a woman in her sixties or seventies with COVID-19, enrolled during active disease.

V usage is TRBV4-3 and J usage is TRBJ2-7, with a possible D match to TRBD2 (5 bases). Germline values: CDR1 LGHNA, CDR2 YSLEER. The CDR3 totals 13 residues. V lost 1 base and J lost 5, with 9 bases in between. The CDR3, as DNA: TGCGCCAGCAGCCAAGGCCCCGGGGACGAGCAGTACTTC. Amino acid sequence: CASSQGPGDEQYF.

The chain recombines TRBV3-1 (or the pseudogene TRBV3-2) with TRBJ2-7; D might be TRBD2 (6 bases). Germline CDR1 and CDR2: LGHDT and YNNKEL (reference sequence). The CDR3 covers 17 residues. The V end lost 3 bases, the J end lost 0 bases, and 18 bases lay between the germline ends. The CDR3 loop is CASSHPSPGGSSYEQYF. The CDR3 nucleotides read TGTGCCAGCAGCCATCCCTCTCCCGGAGGGAGCTCCTACGAGCAGTACTTC.

The chain employs TRBV5-8 and TRBJ2-7; 7 bases line up with TRBD1. This CDR3 spans 14 amino acids. Germline CDR1 reads SGHTS; CDR2 reads YDEGEE. Trimming at V came to 2 bases and at J to 1 base, leaving 3 bases not matched to a gene. The CDR3 region is CASSFGTASYEQYF. The DNA for the CDR3 is TGTGCCAGCAGCTTTGGGACAGCTTCCTACGAGCAGTACTTC.

The sample holds a few counts of this clone. The chain is built from TRBV24-1 and TRBJ1-2, with 7 bases lining up with TRBD1. This CDR3 region has 15 residues. Trimming at V came to 2 bases and at J to 6 bases, leaving 8 bases not matched to a gene. Germline-derived CDR1 and CDR2 are KGHDR and SFDVKD. In DNA, the CDR3 is TGTGCCACCAGTGATTCATACAGGGGAATCCATGGCTACACCTTC. This codes for CATSDSYRGIHGYTF.

The J gene is TRBJ2-5, the V gene TRBV27; TRBD2 is a possible D gene (7 bases). Germline CDR1 is MNHEY and CDR2 is SMNVEV (reference sequence). This CDR3 spans 15 amino acids. Trimming cost V 5 bases and J 4 bases, with 17 bases left between them. Written as DNA, the CDR3 is TGTGCCAGCAGTCGCAAGGGGGGGGCTGGAGAGACCCAGTACTTC. Translated: CASSRKGGAGETQYF.

This chain uses TRBV3-1 (or the pseudogene TRBV3-2) with TRBJ1-5; TRBD1 aligns across 7 bases. The V gene end was trimmed by 3 bases and the J gene end by 5 bases; junction bases not matched to a gene: 4. Germline V gene lookup returns CDR1 LGHDT and CDR2 YNNKEL (reference sequence). CDR3 length: 14 residues. The CDR3 sequence is CASSQRDRYQPQHF. In DNA, the CDR3 is TGTGCCAGCAGCCAGCGGGACAGATATCAGCCCCAGCATTTT.

The rearrangement joins TRBV30 to TRBJ1-6; D is unclear. The CDR3 covers 12 residues. V lost 3 bases and J 11 bases, leaving 11 bases between the germline ends. CDR1 and CDR2 from the germline V gene are GTSNPN and SVGIG (reference sequence). This CDR3 is CAWSARGPPLHF. CDR3 bases: TGTGCCTGGAGCGCACGAGGGCCACCCCTCCACTTT.

The chain has TRBV5-1 and TRBJ2-7; TRBD1 agrees at 8 bases. Losses at the gene ends were 4 bases for V and 1 base for J; bases not matched to a gene: 4. Germline loops: CDR1 SGHRS, CDR2 YFSETQ. The CDR3 extends over 14 amino acids. The CDR3 region is CASSPRTGSYEQYF. The CDR3 bases are TGCGCCAGCAGCCCCCGGACAGGGTCCTACGAGCAGTACTTC.

The chain combines TRBV5-1 with TRBJ1-2; 7 bases fit TRBD1. CDR1 and CDR2 (germline): SGHRS, YFSETQ. The length of the CDR3 is 14 residues. V dropped 2 bases and J dropped 3; count of bases not matched to a gene: 4. CDR3 DNA sequence: TGCGCCAGCAGCTTACAGGGGACCCACTATGGCTACACCTTC. This sequence encodes CASSLQGTHYGYTF.

The gene calls are TRBV15 and TRBJ1-2; 7 bases line up with TRBD1. Trimming cost V 2 bases and J 7 bases; bases outside gene matches: 7. This CDR3 has 14 amino acids. CDR1 is LNHNV and CDR2 is YYDKDF in the germline V gene (reference sequence). The CDR3 reads CATSRSTTGPGYTF. DNA for the CDR3: TGTGCCACCAGCAGATCTACGACAGGGCCTGGCTACACCTTC.